This T cell receptor (beta chain) originates from a study of identical twins. Study outcomes and limitations: Its conclusions, products of cross-sectional statistical analysis, did not come from following the same donors.

TCRdb re-called the 5' RACE reads through MiXCR, storing one row per CDR3 protein. The sample has approximately 550,000 distinct CDR3 sequences, about a fifth seen once. In the case of this clonotype: Its specificity is not known.

CDR1 SGHTA and CDR2 FQGTGA come from the germline V gene. The CDR3 length is 14 residues. V gave up 1 base and J gave up 5 bases; unmatched junction bases: 4. These sequences were also reported in another study, on yellow fever vaccine responses in identical twins.

The gene calls are TRBV7-3 and TRBJ2-7; 8 bases are shared with TRBD2. This TCR was recovered from a woman aged 18-30 years in good health. Sequencing input: CD4+ T cells sorted from blood. CDR3: CASSLNGRVDEQYF. CDR3 bases: TGTGCCAGCAGCTTAAACGGGAGGGTCGACGAGCAGTACTTC.